The clone carrying this TCR beta chain was observed many times. The target antigen is unknown. The data are from a study of T-cell memory formation after mild COVID-19. Whole-study findings and limits: Cross-reactive memory seemingly joined, as some responding clones were found in pre-infection memory.

Via MiXCR, TCRdb re-called the 5' RACE reads, giving one row per CDR3 protein. The repertoire includes approximately 40,000 distinct CDR3 sequences, roughly an eighth of them detected once, and over 25% sits in the top ten. Trimming cost V 7 bases and J 3 bases, with 10 bases left between them. The CDR3 runs 12 residues. CDR1 and CDR2 (germline): SQVTM, ANQGSEA. This TCR was recovered from a man aged 18-30 years who had mild COVID-19 (a few samples of this study predate the infection). Cell type and time point are not known. The chain joins TRBV29-1 to TRBJ2-1, with a tentative D call TRBD2 (6 bases). Sample: PBMCs or a T cell subset sorted from them (not recorded which). In nucleotides, the CDR3 is TGCAGCGCCGTCGGGGGCTACAATGAGCAGTTCTTC. Translated: CSAVGGYNEQFF.